A selection of T cell receptor beta chains follows, all from one sample in a study of T-cell memory formation after mild COVID-19. TCRdb analysed the 5' RACE reads with MiXCR anew, one entry per CDR3 protein. The sample shows roughly 500,000 distinct CDR3 sequences, over 20% of them seen only once. The sequencing input was PBMCs or a T cell subset sorted from them (not recorded which). These TCRs come from an adult woman who had mild COVID-19 (a few samples of this study predate the infection). Cell type and time point are not known. Each CDR3 is given with its conserved first and last residue. The D gene is left open where the match is weak. Some rows have no size entry. The others give once, few or many, or a class for an expanded clone.

NA	TRBV5-1	TRBJ2-3	NA	TGCGCCAGCAGCACGACACTCAGGGGAGCGGGGTCAGATACGCAGTATTTT	CASSTTLRGAGSDTQYF
NA	TRBV29-1	TRBJ2-1	NA	TGCAGCGTCGATCAAGGGTTAGGGTACAATGAGCAGTTCTTC	CSVDQGLGYNEQFF
TRBD1	TRBV6-5	TRBJ1-2	NA	TGTGCCAGCAGGACAGGGCTCTATGGCTACACCTTC	CASRTGLYGYTF
NA	TRBV6-5	TRBJ2-6	many	TGTGCCAGCAGTTACTCGTCGGATAGAGGGGCCAACGTCCTGACTTTC	CASSYSSDRGANVLTF
NA	TRBV20-1	TRBJ2-5	few	TGCAGTGCCGGGCCTGGCGCGGTGGGGGAGACCCAGTACTTC	CSAGPGAVGETQYF
NA	TRBV6-6	TRBJ1-1	NA	TGTGCCACAGGGAGTATGTTGAACACTGAAGCTTTCTTT	CATGSMLNTEAFF
TRBD2	TRBV12-3/TRBV12-4	TRBJ2-3	NA	TGTGCCAGCAGTTTAGGGTCCCTAGCGGGAAACACAGATACGCAGTATTTT	CASSLGSLAGNTDTQYF
TRBD1	TRBV9	TRBJ2-7	few	TGTGCCAGCAGCGTAGGGTGGGGACAGCAATACGAGCAGTACTTC	CASSVGWGQQYEQYF
NA	TRBV12-3/TRBV12-4	TRBJ2-3	few	TGTGCCAGCAGTTTCAGCACAGGGATCACAGATACGCAGTATTTT	CASSFSTGITDTQYF
NA	TRBV7-8	TRBJ1-5	few	TGTGCCAGCAGCCTTCCGGCGGGACCTCTGCGGCCCCAGCATTTT	CASSLPAGPLRPQHF
TRBD1	TRBV4-3	TRBJ2-4	few	TGCGCCAGCAGCCAAGGCAGGGGGCAGGGGGCTGTGGGCAAAAACATTCAGTACTTC	CASSQGRGQGAVGKNIQYF
TRBD1	TRBV10-3	TRBJ1-5	NA	TGTGCCATCGGACAGGGCGGGTATCAGCCCCAGCATTTT	CAIGQGGYQPQHF
TRBD1	TRBV5-5	TRBJ1-2	once	TGTGCCAGCAGCCGTGGACAGGTCTATGGCTACACCTTC	CASSRGQVYGYTF
NA	TRBV4-1	TRBJ1-2	NA	TGCGCCAGCAGCCAAGATCAGGTCACAGGACTAAACTATGGCTACACCTTC	CASSQDQVTGLNYGYTF
NA	TRBV7-9	TRBJ1-1	NA	TGTGCCAGCAGCTCACCGGGACCGAGCCGACCTGAAGCTTTCTTT	CASSSPGPSRPEAFF